This is a list of T cell receptor beta chains from one sample in a study of T cells in Graves' hyperthyroidism and ophthalmopathy. TCRdb used MiXCR to reprocess the multiplex PCR reads, holding one entry per CDR3 protein. Found here are approximately 370,000 distinct CDR3 sequences, about 15% of them singletons; the top ten hold roughly a third. The specimen was blood. These receptors originate from a woman in her twenties or thirties with Graves' hyperthyroidism that later progressed to Graves' ophthalmopathy. Both conserved end residues are part of each CDR3. The order of the fields is J gene, V gene, CDR3 protein.

TRBJ1-1,TRBV19,CASSPPDRREAFF
TRBJ1-6,TRBV2,CASSSGGHSPLHF
TRBJ1-6,TRBV28,CASSLGRGSNSPLHF
TRBJ1-3,TRBV4-1,CASSQADRVGNTIYF
TRBJ2-1,TRBV25-1,CASTPGDWLFF
TRBJ2-7,TRBV7-9,CASSLGGDYEQYF
TRBJ2-3,TRBV19,CASSTPLFRGRDQDTQYF
TRBJ2-3,TRBV14,CASSQVGASLTDTQYF
TRBJ2-1,TRBV12-5,CASGLRRAGEQFF
TRBJ1-1,TRBV6-1,CASSNTRGEPEAFF
TRBJ1-4,TRBV12-3/TRBV12-4,CASSSRIGGDNEKLFF
TRBJ2-7,TRBV29-1,CSVGQGAGYEQYF
TRBJ2-5,TRBV2,CASSEYGAQTQYF
TRBJ2-7,TRBV7-9,CASSHRALGQGSGEQYF
TRBJ2-7,TRBV6-1,CASRATGFYYEQYF
TRBJ2-7,TRBV3-1,CASSQATGGLSYYEQYF